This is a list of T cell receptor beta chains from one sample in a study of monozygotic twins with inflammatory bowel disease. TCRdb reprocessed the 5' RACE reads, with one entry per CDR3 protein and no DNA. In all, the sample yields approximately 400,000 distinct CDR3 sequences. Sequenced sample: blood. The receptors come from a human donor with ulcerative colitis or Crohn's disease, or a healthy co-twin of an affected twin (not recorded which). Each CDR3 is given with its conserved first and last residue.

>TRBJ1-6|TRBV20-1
CSASDGKTIIQTLHF
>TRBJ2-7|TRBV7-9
CASSLWTGERGEQYF
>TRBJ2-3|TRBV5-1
CASSWAAGLTGSTDTQYF
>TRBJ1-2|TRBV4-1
CASSQNERAPYGYTF
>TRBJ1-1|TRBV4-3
CASSDFPGLNTEAFF
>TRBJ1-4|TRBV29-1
CSARAGGERLFF
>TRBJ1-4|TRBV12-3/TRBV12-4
CASSLKSEKLFF
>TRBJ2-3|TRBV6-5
CASRSQGDTQYF
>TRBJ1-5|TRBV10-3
CAISESTYSNQPQHF
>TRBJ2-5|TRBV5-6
CASSTRFAGQGGTQYF
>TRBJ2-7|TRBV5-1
CASSPGTEWEQYF
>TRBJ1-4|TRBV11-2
CASSSTGSVNEKLFF
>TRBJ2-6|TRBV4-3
CASSQDRSSGANVLTF
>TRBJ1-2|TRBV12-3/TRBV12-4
CASILAPQESNYGYTF
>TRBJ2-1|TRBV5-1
CASSPRGSGEQFF
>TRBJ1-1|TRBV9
CASSVGPGMNTEAFF
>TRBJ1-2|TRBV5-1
CASSLGGPNRDGYTF
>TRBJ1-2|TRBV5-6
CASSFPPRDTLYGATF
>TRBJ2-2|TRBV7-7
CASSQQKGLAEPGELFF
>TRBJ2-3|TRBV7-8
CASSLIRTSGYTDTQYF
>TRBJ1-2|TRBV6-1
CASSGRGTSNGYTF
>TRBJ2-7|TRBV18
CASSPRGQGARYEQYF
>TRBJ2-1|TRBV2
CASSLTRQGAGNEQFF
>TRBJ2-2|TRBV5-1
CASRDSTTTGELFF
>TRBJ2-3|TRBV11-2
CASSPTRGRTDTQYF
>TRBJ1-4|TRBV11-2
CASSSTGTEKLFF
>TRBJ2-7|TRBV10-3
CAISEDSPYEQYF
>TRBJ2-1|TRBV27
CASSSLPRGGNEQFF
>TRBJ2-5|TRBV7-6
CASSSRSSGEQETQYF
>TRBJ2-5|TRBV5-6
CASSSAELWETQYF
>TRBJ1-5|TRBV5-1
CASSVNPTGNGQPQHF
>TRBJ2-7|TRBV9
CASSPTTSGSPYEQYF
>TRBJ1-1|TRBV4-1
CASSQAWGENTEAFF
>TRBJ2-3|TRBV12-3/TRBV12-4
CASTPGVTDTQYF
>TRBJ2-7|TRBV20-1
CSARGGDRPYEQYF
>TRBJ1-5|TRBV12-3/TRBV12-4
CASRSNNQPQHF
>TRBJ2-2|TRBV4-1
CASSHRTSGNTGELFF
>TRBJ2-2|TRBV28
CATSTGATGELFF
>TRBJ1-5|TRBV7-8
CASSYQDRATQPQHF
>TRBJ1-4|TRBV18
CASSPDRQGNEKLFF
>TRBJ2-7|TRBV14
CASSLISGANPYEQYF
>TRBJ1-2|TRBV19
CASSASTGGYYGYTF